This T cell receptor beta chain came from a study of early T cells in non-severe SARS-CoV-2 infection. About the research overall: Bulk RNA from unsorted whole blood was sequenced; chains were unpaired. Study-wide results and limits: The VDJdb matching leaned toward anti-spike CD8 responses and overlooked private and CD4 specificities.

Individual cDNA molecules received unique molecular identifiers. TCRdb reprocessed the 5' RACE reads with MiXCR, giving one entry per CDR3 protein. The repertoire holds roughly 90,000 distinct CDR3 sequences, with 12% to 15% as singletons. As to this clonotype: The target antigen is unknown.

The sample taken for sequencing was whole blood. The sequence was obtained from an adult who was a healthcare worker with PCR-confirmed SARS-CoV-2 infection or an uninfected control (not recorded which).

This CDR3 is CASSFEQISYEQYF. Written as DNA, the CDR3 is TGTGCCAGCAGTTTCGAACAGATTTCCTACGAGCAGTACTTC. This chain links TRBV11-2 with TRBJ2-7, with unresolved D. The germline CDR1 and CDR2 sequences are SGHAT and FQNNGV. The CDR3 loop spans 14 amino acids. Trimming pared 6 bases from V and 1 base from J, leaving 13 bases between.